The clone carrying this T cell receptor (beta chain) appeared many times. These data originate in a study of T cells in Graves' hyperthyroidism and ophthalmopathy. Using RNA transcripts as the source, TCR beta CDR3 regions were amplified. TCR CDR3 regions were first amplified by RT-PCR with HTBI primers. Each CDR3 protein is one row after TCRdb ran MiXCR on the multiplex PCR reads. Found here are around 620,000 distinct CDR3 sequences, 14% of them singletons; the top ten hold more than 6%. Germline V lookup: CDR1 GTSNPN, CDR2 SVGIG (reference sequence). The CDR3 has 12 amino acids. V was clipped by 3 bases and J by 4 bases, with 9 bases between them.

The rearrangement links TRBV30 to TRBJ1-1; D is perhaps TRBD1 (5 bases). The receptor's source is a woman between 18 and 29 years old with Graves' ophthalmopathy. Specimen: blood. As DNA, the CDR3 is TGTGCCTGGAGCAGGGAAAGCACTGAAGCTTTCTTT. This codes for CAWSRESTEAFF.